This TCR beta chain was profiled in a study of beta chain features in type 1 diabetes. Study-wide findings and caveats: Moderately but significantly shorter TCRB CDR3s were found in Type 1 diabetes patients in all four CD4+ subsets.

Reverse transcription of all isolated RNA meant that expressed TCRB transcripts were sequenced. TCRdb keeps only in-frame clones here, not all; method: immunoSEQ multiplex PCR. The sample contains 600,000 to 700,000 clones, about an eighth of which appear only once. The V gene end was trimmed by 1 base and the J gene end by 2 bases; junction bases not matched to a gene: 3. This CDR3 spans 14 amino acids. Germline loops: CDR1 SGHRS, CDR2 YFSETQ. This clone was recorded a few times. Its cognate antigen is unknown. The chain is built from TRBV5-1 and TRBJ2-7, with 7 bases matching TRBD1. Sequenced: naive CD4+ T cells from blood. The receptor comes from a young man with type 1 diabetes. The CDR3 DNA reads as TGCGCCAGCAGCTTGAGGGGGCAGGCCTACGAGCAGTACTTC. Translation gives CASSLRGQAYEQYF.